Shown below are 30 T cell receptor beta chains from a single sample sequenced in a study of blood T cell repertoires in COVID-19 (dated by TCRdb to 2018 to 2021). Preparation of the library involved the immunoSEQ multiplex PCR assay. This immuneACCESS table, as held by TCRdb, lists in-frame sequences with V and J called but not all clones. Of the missing ones, under half trace to an unresolved V gene in checked studies; the others have no known cause. The sample profile shows hundreds of thousands of clones; roughly nine tenths of them were found once. The ten largest clones capture approximately 2.5% of the sample. The source material was PBMCs or T cells enriched from blood (not recorded which). All receptors derive from a woman aged 18-30 years who had recovered from COVID-19.

This chain connects TRBV28 to TRBJ1-2; maybe TRBD1 (5 bases). The germline V gene encodes CDR1 MDHEN and CDR2 SYDVKM. The CDR3 length is 13 residues. V was pared by 1 base and J by 8 bases, with 11 bases between. Written as DNA, the CDR3 is TGTGCCAGCAGTTTATCGACAGTCCGCGGCTACACCTTC. Translating it yields CASSLSTVRGYTF.

The chain carries TRBV28 and TRBJ2-7, with unresolved D. Germline CDR1 is MDHEN and CDR2 is SYDVKM. The ends were cut back, 5 bases at V and 7 bases at J, with 9 bases in the middle. The CDR3 loop spans 11 amino acids. CDR3 sequence reads: CASSNRWEQYF. The DNA of the CDR3 is TGTGCCAGCAGTAACCGGTGGGAGCAGTACTTC.

The chain recombines TRBV6-6 with TRBJ2-3; a weak D match, TRBD2 (7 bases). The germline V gene encodes CDR1 MNHNY and CDR2 SVGAGI (reference sequence). This CDR3 region has 15 residues. V was pared by 2 bases and J by 1 base, with 10 bases between. CDR3 DNA: TGTGCCAGCAGTTACGGGGGGGGCGGCACAGATACGCAGTATTTT. This encodes CASSYGGGGTDTQYF.

The chain employs TRBV4-1 and TRBJ1-2; 8 bases line up with TRBD1. The germline CDR1 and CDR2 sequences are MGHRA and YSYEKL. The CDR3 loop spans 16 amino acids. J lost 3 bases, V lost 1 base, and 7 bases had no gene match. The CDR3 DNA reads as TGCGCCAGCAGCCAAGGTGTGGCAGGGGGCGACTATGGCTACACCTTC. Its translation: CASSQGVAGGDYGYTF.

The chain is built from TRBV4-2 and TRBJ2-5; TRBD2 might be the D (6 bases). V dropped 6 bases and J dropped 3 bases, with 14 bases sitting between them. CDR3 length: 14 amino acids. Looked up from germline, CDR1 is LGHNA and CDR2 is YNFKEQ. CDR3 amino acids: CASSRGEREETQYF. The DNA of the CDR3 is TGTGCCAGCAGTCGCGGGGAGAGGGAAGAGACCCAGTACTTC.

The chain is built from TRBV5-1 and TRBJ1-3, with D tentatively TRBD1 (5 bases). Germline V gene data show CDR1 as SGHRS and CDR2 as YFSETQ. V dropped 4 bases and J dropped 0 bases, with 11 bases sitting between them. The CDR3 sequence is 15 residues long. The CDR3 here is CASSAGGNSGNTIYF. CDR3 nucleotides: TGCGCCAGCAGCGCCGGGGGTAACTCTGGAAACACCATATATTTT.

The V and J genes are TRBV6-4 and TRBJ1-5, with a possible D match to TRBD1 (5 bases). This CDR3 has 15 amino acids. CDR1 and CDR2 from the germline V gene are MRHNA and SNTAGT. V lost 3 bases to trimming and J lost 3 bases, with 12 bases between them. The CDR3 DNA is TGTGCCAGCAGTGAGACCTGGGGCCCCAATCAGCCCCAGCATTTT. It encodes CASSETWGPNQPQHF.

CDR3 sequence: CASSETGGLYGYTF. In DNA form, the CDR3 reads TGTGCCAGCAGTGAGACAGGGGGCTTATATGGCTACACCTTC. The V gene is TRBV2, the J gene TRBJ1-2; TRBD1 matches at 10 bases. Germline CDR1 reads SNHLY; CDR2 reads FYNNEI. The CDR3 has 14 amino acids. V lost 3 bases, J lost 5 bases, and 3 bases stayed unmatched.

The J gene is TRBJ1-2, the V gene TRBV7-9; TRBD1 is a possible D gene (5 bases). V was cut by 7 bases and J by 4 bases, with 16 bases left in between. In germline, CDR1 is SEHNR, CDR2 FQNEAQ (reference sequence). CDR3 length equals 14 residues. CDR3 nucleotides: TGTGCCAGCACCCTCCAGGGTTTTCGCTATGGCTACACCTTC. It encodes CASTLQGFRYGYTF.

This clone was seen a handful of times. The chain combines TRBV11-3 with TRBJ1-1; D possibly corresponds to TRBD1 (6 bases). Trimming pared 5 bases from V and 1 base from J, leaving 11 bases between. The CDR3 has 14 residues. From germline, CDR1 is SGHNT and CDR2 YENEEA. The CDR3 bases are TGTGCCAGCAGCCCAGGGGCGGGGAACACTGAAGCTTTCTTT. It yields the protein CASSPGAGNTEAFF.

This clone has only one observation. CDR3 in DNA: TGTGCCAGCAGTTTTAACTACGAGCAGTACTTC. It encodes CASSFNYEQYF. The V call is TRBV28, the J call TRBJ2-7; no clear D gene. CDR1 and CDR2 from the germline V gene are MDHEN and SYDVKM. The CDR3 covers 11 residues. The V and J ends lost 3 bases and 3 bases respectively, with 3 bases between them.

The chain has TRBV10-3 and TRBJ1-4; no reliable D call. Germline values: CDR1 ENHRY, CDR2 SYGVKD. The V gene lost 2 bases and the J gene lost 0 bases, with 7 bases spanning the gap. The CDR3 contains 15 residues. This CDR3 is CAISERGATNEKLFF. Here the CDR3 DNA reads TGTGCCATCAGTGAGCGAGGAGCAACTAATGAAAAACTGTTTTTT.

This chain links TRBV23-1 with TRBJ2-7, with TRBD2 matching 7 bases. TRBV23-1 is sorted into the ORF group, with uncertain function. This CDR3 is 19 amino acids long. Trimming at V came to 0 bases and at J to 0 bases, leaving 14 bases not matched to a gene. CDR3 protein: CASSQSPDRGRGSSYEQYF. Written as DNA, the CDR3 is TGCGCCAGCAGTCAATCTCCCGACCGAGGGCGGGGGAGCTCCTACGAGCAGTACTTC.

The CDR3 DNA reads TGCGCCAGCAGCCAATCGGGGACCTATAATTCACCCCTCCACTTT. As protein: CASSQSGTYNSPLHF. This chain connects TRBV4-1 to TRBJ1-6; D remains ambiguous. The CDR3 runs to 15 residues. Trimming left V 2 bases short and J 2 bases short, with 7 bases between. Germline values: CDR1 MGHRA, CDR2 YSYEKL.

The chain links TRBV14 to TRBJ1-1, with a possible D match to TRBD1 (6 bases). Germline CDR1 SGHDN, CDR2 FVKESK. Trimming took 0 bases from V and 11 from J, leaving 13 bases between them. The CDR3 spans 13 residues. This chain's CDR3 is CASSQDLEGVAFF. DNA for the CDR3: TGTGCCAGCAGCCAAGATCTCGAGGGGGTCGCTTTCTTT.

The chain employs TRBV5-6 and TRBJ1-6, with 9 bases that match TRBD1. This CDR3 has 16 residues. V lost 1 base to trimming and J lost 10 bases; unmatched junction nucleotides: 9. CDR1 is SGHDT, CDR2 YYEEEE, per germline. CDR3 bases: TGTGCCAGCAGCTTGAACAGGGGGCCCTCGGGGTCACCCCTCCACTTT. Protein product: CASSLNRGPSGSPLHF. The full variable domain, completed using reference TRBV5-6 and TRBJ1-6, is DAGVTQSPTHLIKTRGQQVTLRCSPKSGHDTVSWYQQALGQGPQFIFQYYEEEERQRGNFPDRFSGHQFPNYSSELNVNALLLGDSALYLCASSLNRGPSGSPLHFGNGTRLTVT.

V and J are TRBV5-1 and TRBJ2-3; 7 bases fit TRBD1. CDR3 length: 17 amino acids. With 4 bases clipped from V and 0 bases from J, the junction kept 11 bases outside the gene matches. Germline CDR1 reads SGHRS; CDR2 reads YFSETQ. CDR3 region: CASSPPGQSTSTDTQYF. The DNA for the CDR3 is TGCGCCAGCAGCCCCCCGGGACAGTCGACTAGCACAGATACGCAGTATTTT. Variable domain in full (rest from reference TRBV5-1 and TRBJ2-3): KAGVTQTPRYLIKTRGQQVTLSCSPISGHRSVSWYQQTPGQGLQFLFEYFSETQRNKGNFPGRFSGRQFSNSRSEMNVSTLELGDSALYLCASSPPGQSTSTDTQYFGPGTRLTVL.

The rearrangement joins TRBV28 to TRBJ2-7; 9 bases are shared with TRBD1. From germline, CDR1 is MDHEN and CDR2 SYDVKM. With 5 bases clipped from V and 7 bases from J, the junction kept 12 bases outside the gene matches. The CDR3 runs 15 residues. The chain's CDR3 is CASSLMGDRAREQYF. The CDR3 DNA reads TGTGCCAGCAGTCTCATGGGGGACAGGGCGCGTGAGCAGTACTTC. Drawing the rest from reference TRBV28 and TRBJ2-7, the complete variable domain is DVKVTQSSRYLVKRTGEKVFLECVQDMDHENMFWYRQDPGLGLRLIYFSYDVKMKEKGDIPEGYSVSREKKERFSLILESASTNQTSMYLCASSLMGDRAREQYFGPGTRLTVT.

CDR3 DNA: TGCAGCCACCGGACAGGAGGCACTGAAGCTTTCTTT. It is translated as CSHRTGGTEAFF. The gene calls are TRBV29-1 and TRBJ1-1, with 7 nucleotides matching TRBD1. The junction had 7 bases not matched to a gene; V was cut back by 8 bases and J by 4 bases. Germline V CDR1 and CDR2: SQVTM, ANQGSEA. The CDR3 loop spans 12 amino acids.

The rearrangement uses TRBV7-9 and TRBJ1-4, with 9 bases matching TRBD1. The germline V gene has CDR1 SEHNR and CDR2 FQNEAQ (reference sequence). The CDR3 length is 15 residues. Trimming cost V 5 bases and J 6 bases; bases outside gene matches: 7. The CDR3 region has the DNA TGTGCCAGCAGCCCCCGGGACAGGGTCGATGAAAAACTGTTTTTT. Protein product: CASSPRDRVDEKLFF.

The rearrangement links TRBV5-1 to TRBJ2-7, with D possibly matching TRBD1 (5 bases). Trimming removed 5 bases from V and 0 bases from J, with 12 bases in between. The length of the CDR3 is 14 residues. CDR1 is SGHRS, CDR2 YFSETQ, per germline. The CDR3 bases are TGCGCCAGCAGAATGCAACAGGCCTCCTACGAGCAGTACTTC. It yields the protein CASRMQQASYEQYF.

This chain joins TRBV11-2 and TRBJ1-6, with D perhaps TRBD1 (5 bases). V gave up 7 bases and J gave up 13 bases, with 23 bases separating them. Germline loops: CDR1 SGHAT, CDR2 FQNNGV. The length of the CDR3 is 15 residues. Here the CDR3 DNA reads TGTGCCAGCACCTTGTTATCAGGGCAGGAGTCTCCCCTCCACTTT. Translating gives CASTLLSGQESPLHF.

V is TRBV2 and J is TRBJ2-5, with D possibly being TRBD2 (5 bases). Trimming cost V 6 bases and J 5 bases, with 13 bases left between them. Germline CDR1 SNHLY, CDR2 FYNNEI. The CDR3 length is 13 residues. Here the CDR3 reads CASSLESGETQYF. The DNA of the CDR3 is TGTGCCAGCAGCTTAGAATCGGGGGAGACCCAGTACTTC.

This chain links TRBV3-1 (or the pseudogene TRBV3-2) with TRBJ2-5, with D tentatively TRBD1 (5 bases). This CDR3 has 15 residues. V was cut by 4 bases and J by 3 bases, with 15 bases left in between. Per germline, CDR1 LGHDT and CDR2 YNNKEL (reference sequence). The chain's CDR3 is CASSLHGADKETQYF. CDR3 bases: TGTGCCAGCAGCCTCCATGGGGCGGACAAAGAGACCCAGTACTTC.

This clone was recorded once. The chain has TRBV11-2 and TRBJ2-1, with 9 bases identical to TRBD2. The V segment lost 2 bases and the J segment 1 base; nucleotides outside the gene matches: 6. Per the germline V gene, CDR1 is SGHAT and CDR2 is FQNNGV. The CDR3 runs to 17 residues. DNA of the CDR3: TGTGCCAGCAGCTTACGCGGGGGGGCCAGGTCCTACAATGAGCAGTTCTTC. Translating it yields CASSLRGGARSYNEQFF.

The chain recombines TRBV6-5 with TRBJ1-2; D is unresolved. The germline V gene has CDR1 MNHEY and CDR2 SVGAGI. Trimming cost V 0 bases and J 8 bases, with 10 bases left between them. The CDR3 has 13 residues. In DNA, the CDR3 is TGTGCCAGCAGTTACTCGAGAGGACTGGGCTACACCTTC. It specifies CASSYSRGLGYTF.

V gene TRBV7-2 combines with J gene TRBJ1-2; 9 bases fit TRBD1. This CDR3 contains 16 residues. The germline CDR1 and CDR2 sequences are SGHTA and FQGNSA. The V segment lost 4 bases and the J segment 8 bases; nucleotides outside the gene matches: 14. This CDR3 reads CASSWRGVWDREGYTF. The DNA of the CDR3 is TGTGCCAGCAGCTGGAGAGGGGTTTGGGACAGGGAGGGCTACACCTTC. The variable domain in full, completed from reference TRBV7-2 and TRBJ1-2, reads GAGVSQSPSNKVTEKGKDVELRCDPISGHTALYWYRQSLGQGLEFLIYFQGNSAPDKSGLPSDRFSAERTGGSVSTLTIQRTQQEDSAVYLCASSWRGVWDREGYTFGSGTRLTVV.

V is TRBV21-1 and J is TRBJ2-7; the table's D gene call, TRBD2, was not cross checked with the DNA. TRBV21-1 is a pseudogene segment. This CDR3 contains 13 residues. The CDR3 here is CASNRPGGDEQYF. CDR3 bases: TGTGCCAGCAACCGTCCGGGGGGCGACGAGCAGTACTTC.

The rearrangement links TRBV27 to TRBJ1-2; D possibly corresponds to TRBD1 (5 bases). The CDR3 sequence is 11 residues long. Trimming left V 8 bases short and J 8 bases short, with 12 bases between. CDR1 is MNHEY, CDR2 SMNVEV, per germline (reference sequence). This CDR3 reads CASYDSEGYTF. CDR3 DNA: TGTGCCAGCTACGACAGCGAGGGCTACACCTTC.

The V call is TRBV6-6, the J call TRBJ2-2, with 9 bases matching TRBD2. The junction had 8 bases not matched to a gene; V was cut back by 7 bases and J by 2 bases. The CDR3 is 16 amino acids. The germline CDR1 and CDR2 sequences are MNHNY and SVGAGI (reference sequence). CDR3 protein: CASIWDSGGNTGELFF. The CDR3 DNA is TGTGCCAGCATTTGGGATAGCGGGGGAAACACCGGGGAGCTGTTTTTT.